This T cell receptor beta chain stems from a study of T cells in tuberculosis. Whole-study context: Blood was taken before or within 7 days of anti-tuberculosis therapy.

About this clone: The target antigen is unknown.

Time point specified: new active TB diagnosis, blood taken before or within 7 days of starting treatment. HIV-seronegative South African adults aged 18 years or older had newly diagnosed active tuberculosis. The CDR3 is 16 residues long. CDR1 and CDR2 from the germline V gene are SNHLY and FYNNEI. The V and J ends lost 5 bases and 0 bases respectively, with 14 bases between them. Broader study findings: Samples were chosen by availability of cryopreserved specimens.

The protocol was immunoSEQ multiplex PCR, while the TCRdb copy is restricted to in-frame clones and leaves out a portion. The sample includes under 40,000 clones, 94% seen only once; the top ten take roughly 4.7%. The V and J genes are TRBV2 and TRBJ1-5, with a tentative D call TRBD1 (5 bases). This TCR derives from an adult with tuberculosis. The material sequenced was PBMCs, taken at tuberculosis diagnosis. CDR3 region: CASSSQGRSSNQPQHF. DNA for the CDR3: TGTGCCAGCAGTTCCCAGGGTAGGTCTAGCAATCAGCCCCAGCATTTT.